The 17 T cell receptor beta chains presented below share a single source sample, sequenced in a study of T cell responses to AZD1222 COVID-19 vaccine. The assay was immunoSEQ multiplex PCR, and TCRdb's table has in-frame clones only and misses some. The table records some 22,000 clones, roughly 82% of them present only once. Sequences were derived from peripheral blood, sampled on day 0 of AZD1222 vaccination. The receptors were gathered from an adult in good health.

CDR3: CASSWEGNQPQHF. In DNA, the CDR3 is TGTGCCAGCAGCTGGGAAGGGAATCAGCCCCAGCATTTT. The chain recombines TRBV6-2 or TRBV6-3 with TRBJ1-5; no clear D. The CDR3 contains 13 residues. Trimming removed 6 bases at V and 4 bases at J, with 10 bases between. Looked up from germline, CDR1 is MNHEY and CDR2 is SVGEGT.

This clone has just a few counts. CDR3 residues: CAMWGQVGKLFF. Here the CDR3 DNA reads TGTGCCATGTGGGGGCAGGTGGGAAAACTGTTTTTT. The chain carries TRBV6-4 and TRBJ1-4, with D perhaps matching TRBD1 (6 bases). V was shortened by 10 bases and J by 10 bases, with 16 bases between the two germline ends. Germline V lookup: CDR1 MRHNA, CDR2 SNTAGT. The CDR3 spans 12 residues.

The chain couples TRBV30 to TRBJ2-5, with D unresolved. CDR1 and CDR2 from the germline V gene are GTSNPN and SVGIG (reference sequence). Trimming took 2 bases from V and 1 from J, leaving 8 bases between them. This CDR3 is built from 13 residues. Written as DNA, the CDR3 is TGTGCCTGGAGTAGGAGTTCCCAAGAGACCCAGTACTTC. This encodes CAWSRSSQETQYF.

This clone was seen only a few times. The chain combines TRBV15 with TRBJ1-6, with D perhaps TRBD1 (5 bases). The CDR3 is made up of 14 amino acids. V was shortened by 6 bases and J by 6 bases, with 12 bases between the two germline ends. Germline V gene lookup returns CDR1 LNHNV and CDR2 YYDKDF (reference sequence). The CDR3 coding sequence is TGTGCCACCAGAAGTCAGGGAGGTAATTCACCCCTCCACTTT. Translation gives CATRSQGGNSPLHF.

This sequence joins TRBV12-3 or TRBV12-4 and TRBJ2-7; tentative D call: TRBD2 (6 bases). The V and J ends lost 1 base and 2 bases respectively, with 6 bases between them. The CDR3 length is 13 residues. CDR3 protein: CASSLGRAYEQYF. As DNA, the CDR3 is TGTGCCAGCAGTTTAGGGAGGGCCTACGAGCAGTACTTC.

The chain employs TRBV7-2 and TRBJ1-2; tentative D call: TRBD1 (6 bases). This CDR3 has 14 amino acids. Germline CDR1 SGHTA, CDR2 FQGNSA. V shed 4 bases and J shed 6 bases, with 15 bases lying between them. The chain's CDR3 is CASSSYPPGDGYTF. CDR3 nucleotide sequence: TGTGCCAGCAGCTCGTATCCACCAGGGGATGGCTACACCTTC.

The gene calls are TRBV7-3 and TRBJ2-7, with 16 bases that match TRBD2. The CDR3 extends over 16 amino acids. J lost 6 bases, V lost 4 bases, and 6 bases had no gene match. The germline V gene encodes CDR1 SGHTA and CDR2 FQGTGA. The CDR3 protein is CASSSGTSGRVGEQYF. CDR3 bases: TGTGCCAGCAGCTCCGGGACTAGCGGGAGGGTCGGCGAGCAGTACTTC.

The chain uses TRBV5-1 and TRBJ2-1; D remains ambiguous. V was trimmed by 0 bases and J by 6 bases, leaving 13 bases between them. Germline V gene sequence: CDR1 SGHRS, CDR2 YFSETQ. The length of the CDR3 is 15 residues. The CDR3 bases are TGCGCCAGCAGCTTGGAAGGCCTGGGAACCAATGAGCAGTTCTTC. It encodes CASSLEGLGTNEQFF.

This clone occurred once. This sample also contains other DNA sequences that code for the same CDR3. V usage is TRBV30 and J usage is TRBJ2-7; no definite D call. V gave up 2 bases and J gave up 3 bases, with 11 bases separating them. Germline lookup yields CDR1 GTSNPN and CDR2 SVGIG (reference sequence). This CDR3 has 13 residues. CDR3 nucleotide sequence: TGTGCCTGGAGTCCCGGGTCCCTCTACGAGCAGTACTTC. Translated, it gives CAWSPGSLYEQYF.

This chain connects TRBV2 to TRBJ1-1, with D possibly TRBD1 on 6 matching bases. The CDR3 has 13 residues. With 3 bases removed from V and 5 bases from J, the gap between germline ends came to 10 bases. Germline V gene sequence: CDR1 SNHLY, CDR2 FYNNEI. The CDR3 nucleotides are TGTGCCAGCAGTGATCAGGGGCTGACTGAAGCTTTCTTT. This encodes CASSDQGLTEAFF. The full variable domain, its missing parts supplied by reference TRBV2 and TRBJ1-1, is EPEVTQTPSHQVTQMGQEVILRCVPISNHLYFYWYRQILGQKVEFLVSFYNNEISEKSEIFDDQFSVERPDGSNFTLKIRSTKLEDSAMYFCASSDQGLTEAFFGQGTRLTVV.

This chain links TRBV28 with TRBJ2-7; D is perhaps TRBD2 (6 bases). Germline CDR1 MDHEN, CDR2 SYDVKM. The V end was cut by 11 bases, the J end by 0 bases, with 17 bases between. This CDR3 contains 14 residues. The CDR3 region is CASRRRDFSYEQYF. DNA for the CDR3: TGTGCCTCGCGCCGCCGGGACTTCTCCTACGAGCAGTACTTC.

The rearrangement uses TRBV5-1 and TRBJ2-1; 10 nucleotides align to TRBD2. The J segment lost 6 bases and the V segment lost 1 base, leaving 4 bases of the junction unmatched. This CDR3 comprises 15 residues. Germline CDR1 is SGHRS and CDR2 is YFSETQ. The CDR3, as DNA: TGCGCCAGCAGCTTGAGCGGGGGGGCCGGCAATGAGCAGTTCTTC. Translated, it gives CASSLSGGAGNEQFF. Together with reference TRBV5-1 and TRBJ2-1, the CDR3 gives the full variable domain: KAGVTQTPRYLIKTRGQQVTLSCSPISGHRSVSWYQQTPGQGLQFLFEYFSETQRNKGNFPGRFSGRQFSNSRSEMNVSTLELGDSALYLCASSLSGGAGNEQFFGPGTRLTVL.

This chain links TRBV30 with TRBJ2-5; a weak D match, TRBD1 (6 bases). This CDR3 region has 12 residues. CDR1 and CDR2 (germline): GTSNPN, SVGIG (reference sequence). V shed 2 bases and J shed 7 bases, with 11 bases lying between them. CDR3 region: CAWSNRVGTQYF. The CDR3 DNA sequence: TGTGCCTGGAGTAACAGGGTTGGGACCCAGTACTTC. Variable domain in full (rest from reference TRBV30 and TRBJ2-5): SQTIHQWPATLVQPVGSPLSLECTVEGTSNPNLYWYRQAAGRGLQLLFYSVGIGQISSEVPQNLSASRPQDRQFILSSKKLLLSDSGFYLCAWSNRVGTQYFGPGTRLLVL.

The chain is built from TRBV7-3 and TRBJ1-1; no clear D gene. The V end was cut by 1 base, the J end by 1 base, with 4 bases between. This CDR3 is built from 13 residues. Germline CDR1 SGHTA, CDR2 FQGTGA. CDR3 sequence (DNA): TGTGCCAGCAGCTTAAACACGAACACTGAAGCTTTCTTT. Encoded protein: CASSLNTNTEAFF.

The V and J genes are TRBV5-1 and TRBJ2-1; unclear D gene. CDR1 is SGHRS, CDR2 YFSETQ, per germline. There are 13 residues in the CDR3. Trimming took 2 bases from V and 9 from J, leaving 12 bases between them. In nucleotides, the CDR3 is TGCGCCAGCAGCTTTACGGCCTCGCCTGAGCAGTTCTTC. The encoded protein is CASSFTASPEQFF.

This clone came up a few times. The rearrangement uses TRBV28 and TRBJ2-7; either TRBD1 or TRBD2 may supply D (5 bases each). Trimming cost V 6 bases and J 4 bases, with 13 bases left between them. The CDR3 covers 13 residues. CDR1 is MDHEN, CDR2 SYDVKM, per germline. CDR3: CASRPGAKYEQYF. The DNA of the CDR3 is TGTGCCAGCAGGCCCGGGGCTAAATACGAGCAGTACTTC.

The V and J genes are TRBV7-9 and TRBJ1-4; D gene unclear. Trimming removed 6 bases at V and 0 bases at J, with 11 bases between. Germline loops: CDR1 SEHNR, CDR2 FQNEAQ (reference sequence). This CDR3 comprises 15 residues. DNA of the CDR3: TGTGCCAGCAGGCAGATGACTACAACTAATGAAAAACTGTTTTTT. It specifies CASRQMTTTNEKLFF.